The source of this T cell receptor (beta chain) is a study of a mutant IDH1 vaccine in newly diagnosed glioma. Whole-study context: Vaccine dosing followed radiotherapy by 4-6 weeks, or accompanied temozolomide cycles. Before enrollment, the patients had been treated with radiotherapy alone, temozolomide alone, or both together. Most of them had received both.

A note on this clone: Its specificity is unknown.

The repertoire was sequenced with immunoSEQ multiplex PCR; TCRdb's copy has only in-frame clones and lacks some. The sample consists of roughly 36,000 clones, roughly 90% of them appearing once. Time point described: week 23, last vaccination. A single vaccine dose contained 300 ug of mutant IDH1 20-mer peptide, and topical imiquimod was used with it. The material was PBMCs, obtained from a glioma patient whose treatment included an IDH1 peptide vaccine. The source of this sequence is a middle-aged man with glioma.

The CDR3 region has the DNA TGCGCCAGCAGCTTGCGACAGGGCGGGACTGAAGCTTTCTTT. Protein: CASSLRQGGTEAFF. This chain links TRBV5-1 with TRBJ1-1, with 7 bases lining up with TRBD1. Germline CDR1 is SGHRS and CDR2 is YFSETQ. J was trimmed by 5 bases and V by 1 base; bases with no gene match: 5. CDR3 size: 14 residues.